This TCR beta chain comes out of a study of cytomegalovirus exposure and HLA in healthy donors. Overall study: The approximately 110 validation repertoires, a later analysis reported, used the same platform as the roughly 730 repertoires from the first cohort.

The study's findings and limits: Many donors carried some public TCRs, although rarity characterized most TCR sequences. Some TCR beta chains (roughly 160 of them) were listed as cytomegalovirus-associated.

Assay: immunoSEQ multiplex PCR; the TCRdb copy retains only in-frame clones and omits some. The table lists about 240,000 clones, around 88% of them singletons. The CDR3 extends over 13 amino acids. From germline, CDR1 is MNHNY and CDR2 SVGAGI (reference sequence). The V and J ends lost 5 bases and 8 bases respectively, with 12 bases between them. With regard to this clone: Antigen: not known.

The sample consisted of PBMCs. The J gene is TRBJ2-2, the V gene TRBV6-6; D uncertain. This receptor was obtained from a woman aged 30 to 39 in good health and CMV-seropositive. This chain's CDR3 is CASSPYPAGELFF. CDR3 nucleotide sequence: TGTGCCAGCAGTCCCTACCCCGCGGGGGAGCTGTTTTTT.